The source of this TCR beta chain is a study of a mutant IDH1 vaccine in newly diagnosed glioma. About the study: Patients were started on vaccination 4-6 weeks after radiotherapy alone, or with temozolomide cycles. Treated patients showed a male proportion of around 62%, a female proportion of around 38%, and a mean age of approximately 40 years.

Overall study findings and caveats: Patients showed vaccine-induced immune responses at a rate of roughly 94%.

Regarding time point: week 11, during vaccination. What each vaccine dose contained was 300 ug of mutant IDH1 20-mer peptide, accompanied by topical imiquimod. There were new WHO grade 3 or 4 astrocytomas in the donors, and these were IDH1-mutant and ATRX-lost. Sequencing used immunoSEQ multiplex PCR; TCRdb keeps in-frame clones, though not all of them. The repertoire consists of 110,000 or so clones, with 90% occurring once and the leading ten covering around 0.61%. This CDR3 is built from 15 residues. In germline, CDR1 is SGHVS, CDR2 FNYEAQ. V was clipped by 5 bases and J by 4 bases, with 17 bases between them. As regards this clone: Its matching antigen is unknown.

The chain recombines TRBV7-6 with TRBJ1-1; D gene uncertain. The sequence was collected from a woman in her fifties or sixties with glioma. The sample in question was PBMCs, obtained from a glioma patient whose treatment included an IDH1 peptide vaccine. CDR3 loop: CASSPAPSFSTEAFF. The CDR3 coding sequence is TGTGCCAGCAGCCCAGCCCCTTCCTTTAGCACTGAAGCTTTCTTT.